These 23 T cell receptor beta chains originate from one sample sequenced in a study of blood T cell repertoires in COVID-19. TCRdb keeps only in-frame clones here, not all; method: immunoSEQ multiplex PCR. The table lists 200,000 to 250,000 clones, 80% of them singletons. The sample consisted of peripheral blood. These receptors originate from a human donor in a cohort sampled during active COVID-19.

This chain links TRBV27 with TRBJ2-3, with 7 bases identical to TRBD2. Germline loops: CDR1 MNHEY, CDR2 SMNVEV (reference sequence). The CDR3 loop spans 13 amino acids. Trimming took 8 bases from V and 0 from J; bases not matched to a gene: 2. The CDR3 sequence is CASGGDSTDTQYF. The CDR3, as DNA: TGTGCCAGCGGGGGGGACAGCACAGATACGCAGTATTTT.

This chain uses TRBV12-3 or TRBV12-4 with TRBJ2-1; D unclear. The V and J ends lost 6 bases and 3 bases respectively, with 9 bases between them. CDR3 length: 13 residues. CDR3 protein: CASRPNFYNEQFF. As DNA, the CDR3 is TGTGCCAGCAGACCTAACTTCTACAATGAGCAGTTCTTC.

The V call is TRBV27, the J call TRBJ2-2; 9 nucleotides agree with TRBD2. Germline V gene data show CDR1 as MNHEY and CDR2 as SMNVEV (reference sequence). V was pared by 1 base and J by 8 bases, with 2 bases of the junction left unmatched. This CDR3 is built from 14 residues. The CDR3 sequence: CASSLFLAGGELFF. CDR3 sequence (DNA): TGTGCCAGCAGTTTATTCCTAGCGGGGGGGGAGCTGTTTTTT.

The chain combines TRBV28 with TRBJ2-3; 10 positions agree with TRBD2. CDR3 length equals 18 residues. V trimming: 5 bases; J trimming: 4 bases; junction bases outside the gene matches: 15. Germline loops: CDR1 MDHEN, CDR2 SYDVKM. CDR3: CASSRPRRASGRADTQYF. The CDR3 nucleotides are TGTGCCAGCAGTCGCCCCCGACGGGCTAGCGGGAGAGCAGATACGCAGTATTTT.

The CDR3: CASSLGQGITYEQYF. The CDR3 coding sequence is TGCGCCAGCAGCTTGGGACAGGGGATAACCTACGAGCAGTACTTC. V gene TRBV5-1 combines with J gene TRBJ2-7, with 8 bases that match TRBD1. The J segment lost 2 bases and the V segment lost 0 bases, leaving 4 bases of the junction unmatched. CDR1 and CDR2 (germline): SGHRS, YFSETQ. This CDR3 is 15 amino acids long.

The chain uses TRBV2 and TRBJ1-1, with TRBD1 matching over 7 bases. CDR3 length: 15 residues. Trimming removed 4 bases from V and 1 base from J; junction bases left unmatched: 6. Germline V gives CDR1 SNHLY, CDR2 FYNNEI. The CDR3 is CASSVEGAANTEAFF. CDR3 sequence (DNA): TGTGCCAGCAGTGTCGAGGGGGCAGCGAACACTGAAGCTTTCTTT.

The V and J genes are TRBV19 and TRBJ2-7, with TRBD2 identical over 8 bases. Germline trimming cut 3 bases from V and 3 bases from J; bases unmatched to any gene: 4. Germline V gene data show CDR1 as LNHDA and CDR2 as SQIVND (reference sequence). The CDR3 is made up of 14 amino acids. In nucleotides, the CDR3 is TGTGCCAGTAGTATGACTAGCGCACACTACGAGCAGTACTTC. Translation: CASSMTSAHYEQYF.

J is TRBJ1-2 and V is TRBV28; D is unclear. V gave up 2 bases and J gave up 1 base, with 5 bases separating them. The CDR3 loop spans 13 amino acids. In germline, CDR1 is MDHEN, CDR2 SYDVKM. DNA of the CDR3: TGTGCCAGCAGTTTACACAATAACTATGGCTACACCTTC. As protein: CASSLHNNYGYTF.

The chain combines TRBV28 with TRBJ1-3, with a tentative D call TRBD1 (6 bases). The V gene's germline CDR1 is MDHEN and CDR2 SYDVKM. This CDR3 is built from 18 residues. Trimming removed 1 base at V and 4 bases at J, with 20 bases between. The chain's CDR3 is CASSLLAGAQVLGNTIYF. CDR3 nucleotide sequence: TGTGCCAGCAGTTTATTAGCGGGGGCGCAGGTCTTAGGAAACACCATATATTTT.

The chain links TRBV10-3 to TRBJ1-2; perhaps TRBD1 as D (6 bases). Germline CDR1 reads ENHRY; CDR2 reads SYGVKD. CDR3 size: 14 residues. The V gene lost 3 bases and the J gene lost 3 bases, with 11 bases spanning the gap. CDR3 in DNA: TGTGCCATCAGTGACGCGGGGGCGGACTATGGCTACACCTTC. Translation gives CAISDAGADYGYTF.

The genes are TRBV19 and TRBJ1-2, with D tentatively TRBD1 (6 bases). Germline V gene data show CDR1 as LNHDA and CDR2 as SQIVND (reference sequence). V lost 3 bases and J 6 bases, leaving 8 bases between the germline ends. The CDR3 covers 12 residues. CDR3: CASSIPGDGYTF. CDR3 DNA sequence: TGTGCCAGTAGTATCCCAGGGGATGGCTACACCTTC.

This chain joins TRBV10-3 and TRBJ2-7; tentative D call: TRBD1 (5 bases). The CDR3 runs to 15 residues. Trimming pared 2 bases from V and 1 base from J, leaving 12 bases between. Germline CDR1 ENHRY, CDR2 SYGVKD. CDR3 DNA: TGTGCCATCAGTGAGAGATCCAGGGCTTCCTACGAGCAGTACTTC. This sequence encodes CAISERSRASYEQYF.

In nucleotides, the CDR3 is TGCGCCAGCAGTCGGGTGGGACTAGCGGAAGGGGATACGCAGTATTTT. Translated: CASSRVGLAEGDTQYF. This chain connects TRBV5-1 to TRBJ2-3, with 11 positions matching TRBD2. The germline gives CDR1 SGHRS, CDR2 YFSETQ. The V and J ends lost 5 bases and 6 bases, in that order; junction bases with no gene match: 11. The CDR3 runs 16 residues.

This clone was detected only a few times. The V call is TRBV19, the J call TRBJ2-7; perhaps TRBD2 as D (6 bases). V was pared by 7 bases and J by 7 bases, with 17 bases between. Per germline, CDR1 LNHDA and CDR2 SQIVND (reference sequence). This CDR3 spans 13 amino acids. CDR3 sequence reads: CASKGLLGGEQYF. The CDR3 DNA reads TGTGCCAGTAAGGGACTCCTCGGCGGGGAGCAGTACTTC.

Judged by abundance, this clone is large (0.1 to 1%). The V and J genes are TRBV6-4 and TRBJ2-3, with 9 bases fitting TRBD2. With V trimmed by 0 bases and J by 3 bases, 4 bases remained unmatched. The CDR3 is 16 residues long. The V gene's germline CDR1 is MRHNA and CDR2 SNTAGT. CDR3: CASSDSERGETDTQYF. The CDR3 nucleotides read TGTGCCAGCAGTGACTCGGAGCGGGGGGAGACAGATACGCAGTATTTT.

The CDR3 loop is CASSGGDRANEQYF. Written as DNA, the CDR3 is TGTGCCAGCAGCGGGGGGGACAGGGCCAACGAGCAGTACTTC. The V gene is TRBV2, the J gene TRBJ2-7, with a weak D call TRBD1 (9 bases). This CDR3 has 14 residues. Deletions cut 6 bases from V and 5 bases from J, with 17 bases between. Germline CDR1 and CDR2: SNHLY and FYNNEI.

The chain employs TRBV6-1 and TRBJ2-3; 8 bases line up with TRBD2. This CDR3 has 16 amino acids. Per germline, CDR1 MNHNS and CDR2 SASEGT. The ends lost 0 bases at V and 0 bases at J; junction bases unmatched: 2. In DNA form, the CDR3 reads TGTGCCAGCAGTGAAGCACTAGCGGTTAGCACAGATACGCAGTATTTT. Its protein is CASSEALAVSTDTQYF.

Here the CDR3 DNA reads TGTGCCAGCAGCTTGGGGACAGGAGGCTATGTGAATGAGCAGTTCTTC. Translation: CASSLGTGGYVNEQFF. V gene TRBV7-9 combines with J gene TRBJ2-1; the match to TRBD1 covers 8 bases. V lost 3 bases, J lost 7 bases, and 11 bases stayed unmatched. The CDR3 is 16 residues long. The germline CDR1 and CDR2 sequences are SEHNR and FQNEAQ (reference sequence).

The chain links TRBV5-4 to TRBJ1-1; no firm D call. The germline CDR1 and CDR2 sequences are SGHNT and YYREEE (reference sequence). Trimming shortened V by 2 bases and J by 2 bases, and 13 bases separated the two germline ends. This CDR3 contains 15 residues. The CDR3 spells CASSFGEGFNTEAFF. As DNA, the CDR3 is TGTGCCAGCAGCTTTGGGGAGGGCTTCAACACTGAAGCTTTCTTT.

This clone has more than one count but fewer than ten. This sequence joins TRBV7-2 and TRBJ2-7; 14 bases map to TRBD2. Germline assignment: CDR1 SGHTA and CDR2 FQGNSA. CDR3 length: 14 amino acids. The J segment lost 7 bases and the V segment lost 4 bases, leaving 3 bases of the junction unmatched. The CDR3 DNA is TGTGCCAGCAGCTCCCGGACTAGCGGGGGGGAGCAGTACTTC. Its protein product is CASSSRTSGGEQYF. Drawing the rest from reference TRBV7-2 and TRBJ2-7, the complete variable domain is GAGVSQSPSNKVTEKGKDVELRCDPISGHTALYWYRQSLGQGLEFLIYFQGNSAPDKSGLPSDRFSAERTGGSVSTLTIQRTQQEDSAVYLCASSSRTSGGEQYFGPGTRLTVT.

The rearrangement links TRBV9 to TRBJ2-3; D unresolved. This CDR3 comprises 15 residues. The germline V gene encodes CDR1 SGDLS and CDR2 YYNGEE. V was shortened by 0 bases and J by 2 bases, with 10 bases between the two germline ends. Written as DNA, the CDR3 is TGTGCCAGCAGCGTAGTCGGAGTTCCCACAGATACGCAGTATTTT. This translates into CASSVVGVPTDTQYF.

V usage is TRBV6-6 and J usage is TRBJ2-5, with TRBD2 identical over 7 bases. J was trimmed by 3 bases and V by 2 bases; bases with no gene match: 0. This CDR3 region has 13 residues. Germline CDR1 reads MNHNY; CDR2 reads SVGAGI (reference sequence). The CDR3 reads CASSYLAEETQYF. The CDR3 DNA reads TGTGCCAGCAGTTACCTAGCGGAAGAGACCCAGTACTTC.

The chain uses TRBV7-9 and TRBJ1-4; no definite D call. Trimming shortened V by 3 bases and J by 5 bases, and 13 bases separated the two germline ends. The CDR3 has 15 amino acids. Germline V lookup: CDR1 SEHNR, CDR2 FQNEAQ (reference sequence). The CDR3 spells CASSFNQAGNEKLFF. CDR3 coding DNA: TGTGCCAGCAGCTTTAATCAGGCGGGGAATGAAAAACTGTTTTTT.